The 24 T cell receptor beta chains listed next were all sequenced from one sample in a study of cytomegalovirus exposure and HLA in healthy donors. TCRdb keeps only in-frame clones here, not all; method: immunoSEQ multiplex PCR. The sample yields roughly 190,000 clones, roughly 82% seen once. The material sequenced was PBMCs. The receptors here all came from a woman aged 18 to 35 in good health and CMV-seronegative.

The CDR3 loop is CASSPPLPTSTDTQYF. DNA for the CDR3: TGTGCCAGCAGCCCTCCGCTACCAACTAGCACAGATACGCAGTATTTT. The chain recombines TRBV7-9 with TRBJ2-3; D is unresolved. Germline V lookup: CDR1 SEHNR, CDR2 FQNEAQ (reference sequence). This CDR3 comprises 16 residues. V shed 5 bases and J shed 0 bases, with 15 bases lying between them.

The CDR3 sequence is CASSGSRVLNFAGNTIYF. The CDR3 DNA follows: TGTGCCAGCAGTGGCTCGCGGGTTTTGAACTTCGCTGGAAACACCATATATTTT. The V call is TRBV2, the J call TRBJ1-3; D is uncertain. Per the germline V gene, CDR1 is SNHLY and CDR2 is FYNNEI. This CDR3 contains 18 residues. V lost 4 bases to trimming and J lost 2 bases, with 21 bases between them.

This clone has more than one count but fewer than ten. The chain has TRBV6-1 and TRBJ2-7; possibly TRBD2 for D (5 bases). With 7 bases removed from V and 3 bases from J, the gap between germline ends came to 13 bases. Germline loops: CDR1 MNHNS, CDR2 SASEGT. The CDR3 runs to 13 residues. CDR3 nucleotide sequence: TGTGCCAGCATAGGCGGGTCCCTCTACGAGCAGTACTTC. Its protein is CASIGGSLYEQYF.

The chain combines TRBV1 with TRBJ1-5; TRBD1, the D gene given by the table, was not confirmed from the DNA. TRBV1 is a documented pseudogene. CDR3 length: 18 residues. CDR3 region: CTSSHEARGTTNNQPQHF. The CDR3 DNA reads TGCACCAGCAGCCATGAAGCTCGAGGGACAACAAACAATCAGCCCCAGCATTTT.

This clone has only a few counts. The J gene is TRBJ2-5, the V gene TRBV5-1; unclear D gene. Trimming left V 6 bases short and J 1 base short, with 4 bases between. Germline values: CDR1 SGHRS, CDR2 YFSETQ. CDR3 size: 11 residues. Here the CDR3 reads CASTIQETQYF. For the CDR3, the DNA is TGCGCCAGCACTATCCAAGAGACCCAGTACTTC.

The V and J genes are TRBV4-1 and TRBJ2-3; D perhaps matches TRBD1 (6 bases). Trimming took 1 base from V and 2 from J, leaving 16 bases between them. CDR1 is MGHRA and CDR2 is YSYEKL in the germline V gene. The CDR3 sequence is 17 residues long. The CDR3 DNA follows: TGCGCCAGCAGCCAAGGCAGGGGTAGCCATTACACAGATACGCAGTATTTT. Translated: CASSQGRGSHYTDTQYF.

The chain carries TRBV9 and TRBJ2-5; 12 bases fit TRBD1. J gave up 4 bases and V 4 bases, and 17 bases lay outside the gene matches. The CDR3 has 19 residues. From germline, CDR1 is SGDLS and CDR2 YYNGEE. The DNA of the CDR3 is TGTGCCAGCAGCCGGCGGGACAGGGGGCTCCGGGGTGTGATAGAGACCCAGTACTTC. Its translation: CASSRRDRGLRGVIETQYF.

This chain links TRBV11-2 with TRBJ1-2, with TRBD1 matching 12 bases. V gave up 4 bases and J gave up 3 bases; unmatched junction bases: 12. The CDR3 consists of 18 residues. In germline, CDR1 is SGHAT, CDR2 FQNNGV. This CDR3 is CASSSPRGTGGADYGYTF. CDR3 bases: TGTGCCAGCAGCTCACCTCGGGGGACAGGGGGCGCCGACTATGGCTACACCTTC. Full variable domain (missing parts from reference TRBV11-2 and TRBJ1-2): EAGVAQSPRYKIIEKRQSVAFWCNPISGHATLYWYQQILGQGPKLLIQFQNNGVVDDSQLPKDRFSAERLKGVDSTLKIQPAKLEDSAVYLCASSSPRGTGGADYGYTFGSGTRLTVV.

The CDR3 loop reads CASSTPGQGVEQYF. The CDR3 bases are TGTGCCAGTAGTACGCCGGGACAGGGGGTAGAGCAGTACTTC. The V gene is TRBV19, the J gene TRBJ2-7, with 11 bases matching TRBD1. V lost 4 bases and J lost 7; bases outside the gene matches: 6. CDR1 is LNHDA, CDR2 SQIVND, per germline (reference sequence). The length of the CDR3 is 14 residues.

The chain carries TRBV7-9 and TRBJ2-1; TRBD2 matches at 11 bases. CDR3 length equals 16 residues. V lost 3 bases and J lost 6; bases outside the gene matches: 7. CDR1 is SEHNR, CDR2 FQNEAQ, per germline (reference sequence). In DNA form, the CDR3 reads TGTGCCAGCAGCTTTTCCACTAGCGGGAGAGGCAATGAGCAGTTCTTC. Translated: CASSFSTSGRGNEQFF.

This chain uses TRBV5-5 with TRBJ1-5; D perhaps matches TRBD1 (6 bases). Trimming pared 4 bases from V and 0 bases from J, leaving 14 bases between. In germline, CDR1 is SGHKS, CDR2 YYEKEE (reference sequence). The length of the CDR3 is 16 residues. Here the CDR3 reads CASSQGRGNSNQPQHF. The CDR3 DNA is TGTGCCAGCAGCCAGGGGAGGGGGAATAGCAATCAGCCCCAGCATTTT.

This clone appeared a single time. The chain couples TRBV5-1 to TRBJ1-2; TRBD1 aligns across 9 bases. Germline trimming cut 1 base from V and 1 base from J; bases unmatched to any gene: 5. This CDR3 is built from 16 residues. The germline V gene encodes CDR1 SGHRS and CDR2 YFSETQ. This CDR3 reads CASSLTGTGFNYGYTF. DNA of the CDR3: TGCGCCAGCAGCTTGACCGGGACAGGGTTTAACTATGGCTACACCTTC.

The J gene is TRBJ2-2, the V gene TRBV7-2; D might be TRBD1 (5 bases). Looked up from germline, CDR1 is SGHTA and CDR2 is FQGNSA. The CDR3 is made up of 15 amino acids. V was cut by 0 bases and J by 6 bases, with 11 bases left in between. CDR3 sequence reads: CASSLAGQPPGELFF. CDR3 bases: TGTGCCAGCAGCTTAGCGGGGCAACCCCCCGGGGAGCTGTTTTTT.

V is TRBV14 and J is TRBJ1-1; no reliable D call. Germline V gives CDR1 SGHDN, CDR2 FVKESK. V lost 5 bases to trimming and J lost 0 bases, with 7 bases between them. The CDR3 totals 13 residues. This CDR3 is CASSVVMNTEAFF. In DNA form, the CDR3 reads TGTGCCAGCAGCGTTGTCATGAACACTGAAGCTTTCTTT.

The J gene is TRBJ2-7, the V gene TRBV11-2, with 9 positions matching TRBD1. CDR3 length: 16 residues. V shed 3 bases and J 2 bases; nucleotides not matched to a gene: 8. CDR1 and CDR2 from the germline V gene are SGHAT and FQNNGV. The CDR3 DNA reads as TGTGCCAGCAGCTTGGGAAACAGGGGGCTTCCCTACGAGCAGTACTTC. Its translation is CASSLGNRGLPYEQYF.

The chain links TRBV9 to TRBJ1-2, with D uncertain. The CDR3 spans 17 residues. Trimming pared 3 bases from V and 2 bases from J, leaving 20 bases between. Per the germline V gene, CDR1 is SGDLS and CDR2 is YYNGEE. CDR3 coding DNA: TGTGCCAGCAGCGGATGGGAGGACCGAGGGAGGAACTATGGCTACACCTTC. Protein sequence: CASSGWEDRGRNYGYTF.

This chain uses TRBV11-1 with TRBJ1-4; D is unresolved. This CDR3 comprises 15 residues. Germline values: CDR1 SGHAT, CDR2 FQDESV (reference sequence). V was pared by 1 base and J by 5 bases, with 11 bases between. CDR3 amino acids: CASSLVTGGNEKLFF. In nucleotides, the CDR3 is TGTGCCAGCAGCTTAGTGACGGGAGGAAATGAAAAACTGTTTTTT.

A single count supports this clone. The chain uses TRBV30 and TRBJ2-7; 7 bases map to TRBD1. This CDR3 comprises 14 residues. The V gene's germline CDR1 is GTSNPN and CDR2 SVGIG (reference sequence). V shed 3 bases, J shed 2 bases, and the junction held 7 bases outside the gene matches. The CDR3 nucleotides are TGTGCCTGGAGGAGGGACAGTAAGACCTACGAGCAGTACTTC. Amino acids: CAWRRDSKTYEQYF.

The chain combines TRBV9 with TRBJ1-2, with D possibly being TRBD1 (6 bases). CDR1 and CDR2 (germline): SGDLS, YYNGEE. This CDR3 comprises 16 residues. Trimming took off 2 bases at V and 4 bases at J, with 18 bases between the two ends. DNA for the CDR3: TGTGCCAGCAGCGTCGATGCAGGGGCCGTGGGCTATGGCTACACCTTC. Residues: CASSVDAGAVGYGYTF. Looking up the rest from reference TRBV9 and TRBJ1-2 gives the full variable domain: DSGVTQTPKHLITATGQRVTLRCSPRSGDLSVYWYQQSLDQGLQFLIQYYNGEERAKGNILERFSAQQFPDLHSELNLSSLELGDSALYFCASSVDAGAVGYGYTFGSGTRLTVV.

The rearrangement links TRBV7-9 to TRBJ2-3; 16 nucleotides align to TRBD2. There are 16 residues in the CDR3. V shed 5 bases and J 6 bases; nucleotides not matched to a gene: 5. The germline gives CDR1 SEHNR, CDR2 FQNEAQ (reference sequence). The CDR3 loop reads CASSPGLAGGSDTQYF. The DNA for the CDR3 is TGTGCCAGCAGCCCGGGACTAGCGGGGGGGTCTGATACGCAGTATTTT.

The CDR3 protein is CASSMVRRSNNSPLHF. The CDR3 nucleotides read TGTGCCAGTAGTATGGTACGCAGATCAAATAATTCACCCCTCCACTTT. J is TRBJ1-6 and V is TRBV19; D remains unclear. This CDR3 spans 16 amino acids. V lost 3 bases and J lost 5, with 14 bases in between. Germline lookup yields CDR1 LNHDA and CDR2 SQIVND (reference sequence). The full variable domain, with the rest looked up from reference TRBV19 and TRBJ1-6, is DGGITQSPKYLFRKEGQNVTLSCEQNLNHDAMYWYRQDPGQGLRLIYYSQIVNDFQKGDIAEGYSVSREKKESFPLTVTSAQKNPTAFYLCASSMVRRSNNSPLHFGNGTRLTVT.

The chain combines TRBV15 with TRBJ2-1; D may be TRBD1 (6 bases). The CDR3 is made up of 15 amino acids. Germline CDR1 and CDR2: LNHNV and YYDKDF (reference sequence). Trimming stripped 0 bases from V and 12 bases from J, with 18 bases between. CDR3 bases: TGTGCCACCAGCAGAGATCAGGGGTACCTTCGGGGGCAGTTCTTC. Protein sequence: CATSRDQGYLRGQFF.

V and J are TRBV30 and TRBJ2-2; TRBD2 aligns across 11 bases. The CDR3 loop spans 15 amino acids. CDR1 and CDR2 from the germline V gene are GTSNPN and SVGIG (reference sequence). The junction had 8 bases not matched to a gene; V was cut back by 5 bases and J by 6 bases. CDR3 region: CAWALAGADPGELFF. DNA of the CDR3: TGTGCCTGGGCACTAGCGGGAGCTGATCCCGGGGAGCTGTTTTTT.

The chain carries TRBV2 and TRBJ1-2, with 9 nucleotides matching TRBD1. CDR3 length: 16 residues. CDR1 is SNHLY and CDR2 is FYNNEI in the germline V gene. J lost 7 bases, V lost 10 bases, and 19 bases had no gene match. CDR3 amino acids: CATSTVPGQGSAGYTF. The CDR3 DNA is TGTGCCACCTCAACAGTCCCGGGACAGGGATCGGCTGGCTACACCTTC.